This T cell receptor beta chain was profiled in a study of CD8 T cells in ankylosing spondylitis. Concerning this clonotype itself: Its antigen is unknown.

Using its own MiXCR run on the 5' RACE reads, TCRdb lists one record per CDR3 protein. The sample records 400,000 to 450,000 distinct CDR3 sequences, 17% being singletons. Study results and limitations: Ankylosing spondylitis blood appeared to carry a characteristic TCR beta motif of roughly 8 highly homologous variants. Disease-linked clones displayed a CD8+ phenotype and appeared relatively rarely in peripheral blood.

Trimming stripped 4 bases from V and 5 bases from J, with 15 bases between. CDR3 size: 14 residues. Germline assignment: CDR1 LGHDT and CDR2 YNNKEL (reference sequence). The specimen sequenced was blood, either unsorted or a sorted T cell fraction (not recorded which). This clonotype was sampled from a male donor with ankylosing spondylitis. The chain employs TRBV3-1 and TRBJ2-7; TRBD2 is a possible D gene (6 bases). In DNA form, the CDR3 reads TGTGCCAGCAGCCCGTTTACGGGCGGGAACGAGCAGTACTTC. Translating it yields CASSPFTGGNEQYF.